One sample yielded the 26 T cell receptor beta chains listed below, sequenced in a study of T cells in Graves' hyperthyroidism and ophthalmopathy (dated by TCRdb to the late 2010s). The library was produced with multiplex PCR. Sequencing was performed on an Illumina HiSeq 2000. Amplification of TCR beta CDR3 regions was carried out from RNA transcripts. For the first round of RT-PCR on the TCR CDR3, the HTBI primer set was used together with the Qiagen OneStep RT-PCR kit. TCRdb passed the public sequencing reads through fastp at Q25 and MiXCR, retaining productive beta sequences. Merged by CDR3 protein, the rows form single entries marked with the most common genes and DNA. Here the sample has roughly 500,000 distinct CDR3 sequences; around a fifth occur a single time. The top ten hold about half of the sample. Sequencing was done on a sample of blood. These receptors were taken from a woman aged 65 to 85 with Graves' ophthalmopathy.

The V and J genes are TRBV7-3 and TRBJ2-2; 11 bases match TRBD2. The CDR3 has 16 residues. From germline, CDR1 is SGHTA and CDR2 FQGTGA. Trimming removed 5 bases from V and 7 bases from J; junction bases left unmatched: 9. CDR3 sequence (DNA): TGTGCCAGCAGCGAAACTAGCGGGAGCTTGGGCGGGGAGCTGTTTTTT. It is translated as CASSETSGSLGGELFF.

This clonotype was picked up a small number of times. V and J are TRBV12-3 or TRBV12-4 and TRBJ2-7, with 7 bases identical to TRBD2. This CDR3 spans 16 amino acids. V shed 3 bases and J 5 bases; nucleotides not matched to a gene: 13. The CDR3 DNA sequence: TGTGCCAGCAGTTTGGTGCCGGGACTATCATCCAACGAGCAGTACTTC. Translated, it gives CASSLVPGLSSNEQYF.

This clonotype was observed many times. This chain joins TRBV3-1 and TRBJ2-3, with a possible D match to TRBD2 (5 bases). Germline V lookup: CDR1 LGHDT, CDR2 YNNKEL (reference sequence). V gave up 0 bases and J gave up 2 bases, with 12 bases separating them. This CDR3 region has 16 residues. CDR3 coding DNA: TGTGCCAGCAGCCAAGATTTCAGCGGCTACACAGATACGCAGTATTTT. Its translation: CASSQDFSGYTDTQYF.

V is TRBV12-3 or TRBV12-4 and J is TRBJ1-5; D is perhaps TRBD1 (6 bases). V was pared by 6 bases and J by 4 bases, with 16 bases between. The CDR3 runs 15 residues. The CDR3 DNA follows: TGTGCCAGCAGAGAATCAGGGGTTCCTAATCAGCCCCAGCATTTT. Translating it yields CASRESGVPNQPQHF.

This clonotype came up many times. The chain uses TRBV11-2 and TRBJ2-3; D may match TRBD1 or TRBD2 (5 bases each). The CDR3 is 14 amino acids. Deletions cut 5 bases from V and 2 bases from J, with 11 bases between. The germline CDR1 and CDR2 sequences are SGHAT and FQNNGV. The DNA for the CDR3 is TGTGCCAGCAGCCGCTGGGACGACACAGATACGCAGTATTTT. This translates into CASSRWDDTDTQYF.

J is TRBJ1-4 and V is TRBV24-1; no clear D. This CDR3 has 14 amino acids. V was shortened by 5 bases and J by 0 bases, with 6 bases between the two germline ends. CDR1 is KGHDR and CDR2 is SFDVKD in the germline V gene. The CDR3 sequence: CATSAGSTNEKLFF. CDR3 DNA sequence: TGTGCCACCAGTGCCGGCTCAACTAATGAAAAACTGTTTTTT.

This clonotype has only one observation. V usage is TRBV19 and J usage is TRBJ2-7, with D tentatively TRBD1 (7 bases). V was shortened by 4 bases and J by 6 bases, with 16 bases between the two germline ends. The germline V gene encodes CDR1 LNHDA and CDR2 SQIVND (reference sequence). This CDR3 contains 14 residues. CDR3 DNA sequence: TGTGCCAGTAGTACGGAGGGGGCTGGGGCCGAGCAGTACTTC. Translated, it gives CASSTEGAGAEQYF.

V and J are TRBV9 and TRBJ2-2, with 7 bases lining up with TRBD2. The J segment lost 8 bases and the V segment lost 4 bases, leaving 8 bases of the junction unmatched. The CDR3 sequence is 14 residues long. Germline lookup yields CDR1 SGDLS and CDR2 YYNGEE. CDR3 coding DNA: TGTGCCAGCAGCTTTCTAGCGGCCGAGGGGGAGCTGTTTTTT. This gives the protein CASSFLAAEGELFF.

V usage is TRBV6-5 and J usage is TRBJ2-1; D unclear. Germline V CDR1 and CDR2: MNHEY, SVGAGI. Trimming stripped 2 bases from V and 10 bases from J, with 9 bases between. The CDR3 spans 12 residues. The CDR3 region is CASSYNGGEQFF. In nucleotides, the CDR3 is TGTGCCAGCAGTTACAATGGTGGCGAGCAGTTCTTC.

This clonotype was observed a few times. The CDR3 sequence: CASSESSGSNEQFF. Written as DNA, the CDR3 is TGCGCCAGCAGTGAGTCCAGCGGGAGCAATGAGCAGTTCTTC. This chain connects TRBV10-1 to TRBJ2-1; 8 bases are a match to TRBD2. The length of the CDR3 is 14 residues. Looked up from germline, CDR1 is WNHNN and CDR2 is SYGVQD (reference sequence). V dropped 0 bases and J dropped 6; count of bases not matched to a gene: 1.

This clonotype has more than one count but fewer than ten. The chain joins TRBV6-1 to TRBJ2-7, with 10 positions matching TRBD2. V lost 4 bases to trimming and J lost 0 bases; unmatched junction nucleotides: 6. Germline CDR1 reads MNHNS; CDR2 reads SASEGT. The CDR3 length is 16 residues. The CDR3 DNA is TGTGCCAGCAGTGCTGATAGCGGGAGGCCCTCCTACGAGCAGTACTTC. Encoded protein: CASSADSGRPSYEQYF.

CDR3 in amino acids: CASSKPRTSVSTDTQYF. CDR3 sequence (DNA): TGTGCCAGTAGTAAACCCCGGACTAGCGTAAGCACAGATACGCAGTATTTT. The chain is built from TRBV19 and TRBJ2-3; 9 bases match TRBD2. CDR3 length: 17 residues. Unmatched junction bases numbered 8, after V lost 4 bases and J lost 0 bases. Germline V gene sequence: CDR1 LNHDA, CDR2 SQIVND (reference sequence).

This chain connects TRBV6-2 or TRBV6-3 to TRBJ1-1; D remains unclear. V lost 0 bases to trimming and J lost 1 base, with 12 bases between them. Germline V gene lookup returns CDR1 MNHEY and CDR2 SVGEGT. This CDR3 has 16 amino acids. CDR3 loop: CASSYSKVTGNTEAFF. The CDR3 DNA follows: TGTGCCAGCAGTTACTCCAAGGTTACGGGGAACACTGAAGCTTTCTTT.

CDR3 residues: CASSLGVGGANVLTF. The CDR3 nucleotides read TGTGCCAGCAGCTTAGGGGTGGGTGGGGCCAACGTCCTGACTTTC. The chain is built from TRBV7-9 and TRBJ2-6; D is unresolved. Germline CDR1 is SEHNR and CDR2 is FQNEAQ (reference sequence). V dropped 1 base and J dropped 3 bases, with 7 bases sitting between them. The CDR3 has 15 amino acids.

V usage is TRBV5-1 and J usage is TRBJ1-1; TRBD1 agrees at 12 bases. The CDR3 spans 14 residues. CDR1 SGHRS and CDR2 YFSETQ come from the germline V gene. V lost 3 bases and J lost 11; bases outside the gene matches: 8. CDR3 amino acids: CASSSGGTGGLAFF. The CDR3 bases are TGCGCCAGCAGCTCGGGCGGGACAGGGGGCCTGGCTTTCTTT.

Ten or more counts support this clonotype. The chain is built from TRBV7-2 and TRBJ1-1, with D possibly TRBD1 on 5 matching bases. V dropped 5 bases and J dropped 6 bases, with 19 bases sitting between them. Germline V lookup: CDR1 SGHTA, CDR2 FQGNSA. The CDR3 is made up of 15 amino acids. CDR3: CASSVQGREGAEAFF. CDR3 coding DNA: TGTGCCAGCAGCGTTCAAGGCAGGGAAGGGGCTGAAGCTTTCTTT.

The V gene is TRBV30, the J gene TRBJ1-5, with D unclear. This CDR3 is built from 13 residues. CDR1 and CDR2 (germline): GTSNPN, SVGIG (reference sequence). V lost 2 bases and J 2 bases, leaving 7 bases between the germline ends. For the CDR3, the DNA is TGTGCCTGGAGTCCAAAAGGCAATCAGCCCCAGCATTTT. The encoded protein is CAWSPKGNQPQHF.

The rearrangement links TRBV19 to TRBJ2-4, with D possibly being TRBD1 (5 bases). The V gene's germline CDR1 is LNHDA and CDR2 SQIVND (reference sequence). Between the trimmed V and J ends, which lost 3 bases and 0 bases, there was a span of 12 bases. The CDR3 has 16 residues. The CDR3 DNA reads TGTGCCAGTAGTATTCTCCAGGGTCTAGCCAAAAACATTCAGTACTTC. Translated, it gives CASSILQGLAKNIQYF.

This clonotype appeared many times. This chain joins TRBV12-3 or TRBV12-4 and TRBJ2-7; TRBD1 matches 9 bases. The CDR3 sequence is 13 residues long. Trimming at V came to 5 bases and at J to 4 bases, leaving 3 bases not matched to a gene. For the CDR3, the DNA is TGTGCCAGCAGTACAGGGGGCGGGTACGAGCAGTACTTC. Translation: CASSTGGGYEQYF.

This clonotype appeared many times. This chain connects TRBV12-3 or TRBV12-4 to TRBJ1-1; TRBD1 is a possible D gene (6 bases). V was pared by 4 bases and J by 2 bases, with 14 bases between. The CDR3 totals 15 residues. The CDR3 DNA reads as TGTGCCAGCAGTTCCGGAAGAGGGGGTAACACTGAAGCTTTCTTT. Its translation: CASSSGRGGNTEAFF.

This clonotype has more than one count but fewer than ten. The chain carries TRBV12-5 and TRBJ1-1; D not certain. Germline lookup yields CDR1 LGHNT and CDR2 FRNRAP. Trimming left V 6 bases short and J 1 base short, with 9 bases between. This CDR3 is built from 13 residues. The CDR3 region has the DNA TGTGCTAGTGGCTCGCTGGGGAACACTGAAGCTTTCTTT. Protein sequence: CASGSLGNTEAFF.

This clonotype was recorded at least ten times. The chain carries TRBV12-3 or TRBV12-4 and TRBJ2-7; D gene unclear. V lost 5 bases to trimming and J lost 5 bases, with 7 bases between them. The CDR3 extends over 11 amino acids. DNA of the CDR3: TGTGCCAGCAGTCCCGGCCACGAGCAGTACTTC. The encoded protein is CASSPGHEQYF.

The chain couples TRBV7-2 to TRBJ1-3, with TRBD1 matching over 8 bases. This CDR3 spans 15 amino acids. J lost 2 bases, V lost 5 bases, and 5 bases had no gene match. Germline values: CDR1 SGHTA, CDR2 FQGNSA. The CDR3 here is CASSLWTGTGNTIYF. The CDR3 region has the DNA TGTGCCAGCAGCCTCTGGACAGGGACTGGAAACACCATATATTTT.

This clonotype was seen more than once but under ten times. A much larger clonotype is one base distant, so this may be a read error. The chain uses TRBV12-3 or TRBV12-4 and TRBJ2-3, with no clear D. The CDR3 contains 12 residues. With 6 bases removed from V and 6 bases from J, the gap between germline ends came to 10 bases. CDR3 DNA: TGTGCCAGCAGCTTGGCATGGGATACGCAGTATTTT. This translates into CASSLAWDTQYF.

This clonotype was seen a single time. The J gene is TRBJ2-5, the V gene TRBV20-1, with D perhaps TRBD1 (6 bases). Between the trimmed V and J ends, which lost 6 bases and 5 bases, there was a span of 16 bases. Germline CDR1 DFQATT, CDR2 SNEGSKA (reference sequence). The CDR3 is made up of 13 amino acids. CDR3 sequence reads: CSALQGAEETQYF. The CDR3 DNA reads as TGCAGTGCATTACAGGGAGCAGAGGAGACCCAGTACTTC.

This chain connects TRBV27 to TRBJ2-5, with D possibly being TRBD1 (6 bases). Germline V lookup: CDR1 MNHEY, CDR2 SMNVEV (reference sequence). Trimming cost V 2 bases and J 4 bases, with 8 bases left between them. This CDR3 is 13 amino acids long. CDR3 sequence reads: CASSLTGLETQYF. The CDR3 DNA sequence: TGTGCCAGCAGTTTAACAGGGTTAGAGACCCAGTACTTC.